This TCR beta chain was documented in a study of beta chain features in type 1 diabetes. The V end lost 4 bases, the J end lost 0 bases, and 4 bases lay between the germline ends. CDR3 length: 12 amino acids. CDR1 GTSNPN and CDR2 SVGIG come from the germline V gene (reference sequence). Since all of the isolated RNA was reverse transcribed, expressed TCRB transcripts were what got sequenced. Clones were read by immunoSEQ multiplex PCR, and TCRdb kept only the in-frame ones, dropping some. The sample lists 390,000 or so clones; about 15% were seen once. The chain combines TRBV30 with TRBJ1-3; no reliable D call. This sequence originates from a man younger than 45 in good health. Sequencing was done on a sample of naive CD4+ T cells from blood. The CDR3: CAWTISGNTIYF. In DNA, the CDR3 is TGTGCCTGGACTATCTCTGGAAACACCATATATTTT.